This TCR beta chain was identified in a study of T-cell reconstitution after alpha-beta-depleted transplantation in children. Unique molecular identifiers were built into the TCRbeta library. TCRdb reanalysed the PCR reads using MiXCR and keeps one entry per CDR3 protein. The sample lists about 98,000 distinct CDR3 sequences, roughly 7.6% occurring once. Looked up from germline, CDR1 is SGHVS and CDR2 is FNYEAQ. V lost 4 bases, J lost 8 bases, and 12 bases stayed unmatched. This CDR3 is 16 amino acids long. Many counts were recorded for this clonotype. The source is a boy between 2 and 10 years old with acute lymphoblastic leukemia, due to receive a stem cell transplant. Sequencing was performed on PBMCs, taken before TCRalphabeta/CD19-depleted stem cell transplant. This chain links TRBV7-6 with TRBJ2-1, with 9 positions matching TRBD1. CDR3 region: CASSYNRGLPSDEQFF. The CDR3 nucleotides read TGTGCCAGCAGCTATAACAGGGGGCTCCCTTCGGATGAGCAGTTCTTC.